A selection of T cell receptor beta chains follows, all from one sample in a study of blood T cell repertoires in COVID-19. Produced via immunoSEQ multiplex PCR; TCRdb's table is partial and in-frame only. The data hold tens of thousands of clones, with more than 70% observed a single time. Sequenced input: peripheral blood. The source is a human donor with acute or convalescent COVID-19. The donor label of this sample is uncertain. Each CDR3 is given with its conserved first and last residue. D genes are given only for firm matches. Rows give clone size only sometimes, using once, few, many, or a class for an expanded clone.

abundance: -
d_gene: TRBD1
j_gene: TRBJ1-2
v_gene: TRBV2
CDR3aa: CASWGTANYGYTF
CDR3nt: TGTGCCAGCTGGGGGACAGCTAATTATGGCTACACCTTC

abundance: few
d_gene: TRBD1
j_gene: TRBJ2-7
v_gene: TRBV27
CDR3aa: CASSPQLYRGQDEQYF
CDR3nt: TGTGCCAGCAGTCCTCAACTGTACAGGGGGCAGGACGAGCAGTACTTC

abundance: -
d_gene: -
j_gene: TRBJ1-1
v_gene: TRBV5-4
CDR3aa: CASSSRRGDKTEAFF
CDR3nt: TGTGCCAGCAGCTCCCGTCGGGGGGATAAGACTGAAGCTTTCTTT

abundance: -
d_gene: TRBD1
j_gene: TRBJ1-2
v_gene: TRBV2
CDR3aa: CASSADRGGYTF
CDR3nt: TGTGCCAGCAGTGCGGACAGGGGTGGCTACACCTTC

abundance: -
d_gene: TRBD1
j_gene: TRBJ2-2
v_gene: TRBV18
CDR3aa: CASSPFDRGGNTGELFF
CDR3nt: TGTGCCAGCTCACCCTTCGACAGGGGGGGAAACACCGGGGAGCTGTTTTTT

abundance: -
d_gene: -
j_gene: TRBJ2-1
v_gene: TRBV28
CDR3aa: CASSSWGARLGQNEQFF
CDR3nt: TGTGCCAGCAGTTCCTGGGGCGCCCGTCTAGGACAGAATGAGCAGTTCTTC

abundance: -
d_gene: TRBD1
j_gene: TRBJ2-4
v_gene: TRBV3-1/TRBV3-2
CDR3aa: CASSPTGGTAQYF
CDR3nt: TGTGCCAGCAGCCCGACAGGGGGAACCGCTCAGTACTTC

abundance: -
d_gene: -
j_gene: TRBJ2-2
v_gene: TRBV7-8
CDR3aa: CASSLVGVVGSGELFF
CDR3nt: TGTGCCAGCAGCTTGGTAGGGGTAGTAGGGTCCGGGGAGCTGTTTTTT

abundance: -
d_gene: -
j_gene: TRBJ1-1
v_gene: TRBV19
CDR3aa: CASSIGSGVATEAFF
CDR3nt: TGTGCCAGTAGTATCGGATCAGGGGTGGCCACTGAAGCTTTCTTT

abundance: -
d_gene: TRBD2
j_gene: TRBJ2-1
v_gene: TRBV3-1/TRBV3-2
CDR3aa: CASSQGGGGQSNEQFF
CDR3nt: TGTGCCAGCAGCCAAGGGGGCGGGGGGCAGAGCAATGAGCAGTTCTTC

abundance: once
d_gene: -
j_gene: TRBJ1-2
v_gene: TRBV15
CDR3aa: CATSRDGQDYGYTF
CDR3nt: TGTGCCACCAGCAGAGATGGCCAGGACTATGGCTACACCTTC

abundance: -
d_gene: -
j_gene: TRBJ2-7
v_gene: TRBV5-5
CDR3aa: CASSPARVGPYEQYF
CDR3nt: TGTGCCAGCAGCCCGGCCAGGGTAGGGCCCTACGAGCAGTACTTC

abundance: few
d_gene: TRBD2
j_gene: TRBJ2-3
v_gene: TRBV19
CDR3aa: CASTNPATAGSDTQYF
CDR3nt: TGTGCCAGTACCAATCCAGCTACAGCGGGGTCAGATACGCAGTATTTT

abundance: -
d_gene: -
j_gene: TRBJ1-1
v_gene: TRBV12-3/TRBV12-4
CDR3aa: CASSPLGNTEAFF
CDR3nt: TGTGCCAGCAGCCCCCTAGGGAACACTGAAGCTTTCTTT

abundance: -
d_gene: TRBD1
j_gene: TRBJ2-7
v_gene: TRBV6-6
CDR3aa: CASSLGQGTSYEQYF
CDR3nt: TGTGCCAGCAGCCTCGGACAGGGGACGTCCTACGAGCAGTACTTC

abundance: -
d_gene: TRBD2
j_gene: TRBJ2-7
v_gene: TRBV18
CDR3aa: CASSPLAGAEEQYF
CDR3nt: TGTGCCAGCTCCCCCCTAGCGGGGGCGGAGGAGCAGTACTTC

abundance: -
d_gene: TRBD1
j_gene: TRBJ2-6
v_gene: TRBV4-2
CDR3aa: CASSQDGTGTGANVLTF
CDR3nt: TGTGCCAGCAGCCAAGATGGGACAGGGACTGGGGCCAACGTCCTGACTTTC

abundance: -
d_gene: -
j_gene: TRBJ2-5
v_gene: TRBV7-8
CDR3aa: CASSLGAHSQETQYF
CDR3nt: TGTGCCAGCAGCTTAGGGGCACACTCCCAAGAGACCCAGTACTTC

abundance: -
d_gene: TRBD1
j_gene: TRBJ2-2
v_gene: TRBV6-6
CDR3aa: CASSDRGYTGELFF
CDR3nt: TGTGCCAGCAGCGACAGGGGGTACACCGGGGAGCTGTTTTTT

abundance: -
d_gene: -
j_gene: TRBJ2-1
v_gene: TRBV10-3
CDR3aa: CAISVGDNEQFF
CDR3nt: TGTGCCATCAGTGTAGGGGACAATGAGCAGTTCTTC

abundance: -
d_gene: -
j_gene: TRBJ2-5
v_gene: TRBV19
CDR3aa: CASSNRRQETQYF
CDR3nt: TGTGCCAGTAGTAACAGGAGACAAGAGACCCAGTACTTC

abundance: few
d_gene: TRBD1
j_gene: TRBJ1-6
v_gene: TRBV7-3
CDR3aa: CASSFGTGGSPLHF
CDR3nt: TGTGCCAGCAGCTTTGGGACAGGGGGCTCACCCCTCCACTTT

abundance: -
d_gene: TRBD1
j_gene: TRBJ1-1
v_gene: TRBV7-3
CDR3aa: CASSNQQGTGEAFF
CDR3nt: TGTGCCAGCAGCAATCAACAGGGGACGGGTGAAGCTTTCTTT

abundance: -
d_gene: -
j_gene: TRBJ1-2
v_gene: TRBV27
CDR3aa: CASAAFGGAFYGYTF
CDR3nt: TGTGCCAGCGCCGCCTTCGGAGGGGCATTCTATGGCTACACCTTC

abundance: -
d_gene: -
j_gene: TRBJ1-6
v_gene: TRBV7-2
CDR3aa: CASSLQGYYNSPLHF
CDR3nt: TGTGCCAGCAGCTTACAGGGTTACTATAATTCACCCCTCCACTTT

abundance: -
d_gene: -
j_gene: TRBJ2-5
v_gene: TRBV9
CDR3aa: CASSVVPEETQYF
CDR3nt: TGTGCCAGCAGCGTAGTACCAGAAGAGACCCAGTACTTC

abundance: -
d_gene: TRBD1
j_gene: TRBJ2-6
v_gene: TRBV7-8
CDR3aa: CASSLGTDSGANVLTF
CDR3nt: TGTGCCAGCAGCCTCGGGACAGACTCTGGGGCCAACGTCCTGACTTTC

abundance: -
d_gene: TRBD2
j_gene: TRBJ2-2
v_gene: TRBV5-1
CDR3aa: CASSTGGNTGELFF
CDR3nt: TGCGCCAGCAGTACGGGGGGGAACACCGGGGAGCTGTTTTTT

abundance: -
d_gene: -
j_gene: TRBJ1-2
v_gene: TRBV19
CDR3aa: CASSPTQPRGYTF
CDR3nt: TGTGCCAGTAGTCCCACACAGCCCCGTGGCTACACCTTC

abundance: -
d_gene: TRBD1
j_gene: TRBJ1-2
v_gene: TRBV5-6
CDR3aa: CASSFPPLQGLNYGYTF
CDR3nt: TGTGCCAGCAGCTTCCCCCCCTTACAGGGGCTGAACTATGGCTACACCTTC

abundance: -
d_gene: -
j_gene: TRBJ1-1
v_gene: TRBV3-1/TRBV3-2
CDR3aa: CASSQVHASTEAFF
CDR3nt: TGTGCCAGCAGCCAAGTGCACGCTAGCACTGAAGCTTTCTTT

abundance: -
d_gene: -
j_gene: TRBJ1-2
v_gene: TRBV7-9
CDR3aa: CASSRTDYGYTF
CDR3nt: TGTGCCAGCAGCCGGACAGACTATGGCTACACCTTC

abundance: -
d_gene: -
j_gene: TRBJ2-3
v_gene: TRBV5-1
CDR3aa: CASSEGADTQYF
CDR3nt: TGCGCCAGCAGTGAAGGGGCAGATACGCAGTATTTT

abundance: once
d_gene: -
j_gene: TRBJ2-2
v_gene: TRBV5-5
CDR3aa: CASSSSGATGELFF
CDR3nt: TGTGCCAGCAGCTCATCCGGAGCCACCGGGGAGCTGTTTTTT

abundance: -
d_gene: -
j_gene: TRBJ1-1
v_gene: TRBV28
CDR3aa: CASSFSYRPNTEAFF
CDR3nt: TGTGCCAGCAGTTTTTCGTACAGACCGAACACTGAAGCTTTCTTT

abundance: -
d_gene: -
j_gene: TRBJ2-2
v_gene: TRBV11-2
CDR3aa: CASSLDRGELFF
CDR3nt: TGTGCCAGCAGCTTAGATCGCGGGGAGCTGTTTTTT

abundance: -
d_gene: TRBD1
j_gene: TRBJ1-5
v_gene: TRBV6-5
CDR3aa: CASRAQGASNQPQHF
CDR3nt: TGTGCCAGCAGAGCCCAGGGGGCGAGCAATCAGCCCCAGCATTTT

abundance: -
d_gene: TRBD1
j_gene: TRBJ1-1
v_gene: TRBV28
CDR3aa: CASNSQGAWAFF
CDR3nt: TGTGCCAGCAACTCACAGGGGGCTTGGGCTTTCTTT

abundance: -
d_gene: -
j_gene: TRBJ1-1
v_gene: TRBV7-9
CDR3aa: CASSSLGGATEAFF
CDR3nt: TGTGCCAGCAGCTCCCTCGGGGGGGCCACTGAAGCTTTCTTT

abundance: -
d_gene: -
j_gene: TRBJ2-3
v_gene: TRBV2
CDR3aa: CASKTDFTDTQYF
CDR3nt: TGTGCCAGCAAAACCGACTTCACAGATACGCAGTATTTT

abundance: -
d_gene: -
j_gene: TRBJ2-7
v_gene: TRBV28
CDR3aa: CASSPGSYEQYF
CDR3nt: TGTGCCAGCAGCCCCGGCTCCTACGAGCAGTACTTC

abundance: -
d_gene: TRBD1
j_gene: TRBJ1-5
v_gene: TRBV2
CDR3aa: CASSRDSRSNQPQHF
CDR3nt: TGTGCCAGCAGCCGGGACAGTAGATCCAATCAGCCCCAGCATTTT

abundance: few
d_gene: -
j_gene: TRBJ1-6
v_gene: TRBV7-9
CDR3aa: CASSLALGGGYNSPLHF
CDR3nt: TGTGCCAGCAGCTTAGCGCTGGGGGGAGGCTATAATTCACCCCTCCACTTT

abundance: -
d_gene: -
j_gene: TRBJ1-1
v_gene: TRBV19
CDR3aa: CASRGFPEAFF
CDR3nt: TGTGCCAGCAGAGGGTTCCCTGAAGCTTTCTTT

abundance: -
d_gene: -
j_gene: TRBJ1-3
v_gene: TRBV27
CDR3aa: CASSLTGDLGHTIYF
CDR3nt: TGTGCCAGCAGTTTAACGGGGGATCTTGGACACACCATATATTTT

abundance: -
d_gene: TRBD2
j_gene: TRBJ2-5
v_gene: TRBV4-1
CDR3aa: CASSAQERGQETQYF
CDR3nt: TGCGCCAGCAGCGCGCAGGAGCGGGGCCAAGAGACCCAGTACTTC

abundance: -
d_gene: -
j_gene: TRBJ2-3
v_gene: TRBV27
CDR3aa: CASSLSSPTDTQYF
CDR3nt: TGTGCCAGCAGTTTATCCTCCCCCACAGATACGCAGTATTTT

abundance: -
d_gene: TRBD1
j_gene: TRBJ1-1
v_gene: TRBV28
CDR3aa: CASSRTYTGGRWNTEAFF
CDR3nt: TGTGCCAGCAGCCGAACCTATACAGGGGGCCGATGGAACACTGAAGCTTTCTTT

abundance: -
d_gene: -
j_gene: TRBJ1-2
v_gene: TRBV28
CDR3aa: CASSGGPGDDGYTF
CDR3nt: TGTGCCAGCAGTGGGGGTCCAGGGGACGATGGCTACACCTTC